One and the same sample provided the 27 T cell receptor beta chains below, sequenced in a study of blood T cell repertoires in COVID-19. Generated by immunoSEQ multiplex PCR, the TCRdb table keeps only in-frame clones and is missing some. The sample consists of about 59,000 clones, more than 60% of them appearing once. What was sequenced was peripheral blood. All receptors come from a human donor in a cohort sampled during active COVID-19.

The CDR3 loop reads CASSIAGGEKLFF. The CDR3 nucleotides read TGTGCCAGCAGTATCGCTGGGGGGGAAAAACTGTTTTTT. V gene TRBV3-1 (or the pseudogene TRBV3-2) combines with J gene TRBJ1-4; tentative D call: TRBD1 (5 bases). Trimming removed 6 bases at V and 8 bases at J, with 13 bases between. This CDR3 region has 13 residues. The V gene's germline CDR1 is LGHDT and CDR2 YNNKEL (reference sequence).

CDR3 DNA sequence: TGCGCCAGCAGCCAAGATCTGCTAAACACTGAAGCTTTCTTT. This translates into CASSQDLLNTEAFF. The chain joins TRBV4-3 to TRBJ1-1, with D uncertain. V lost 0 bases and J 2 bases, leaving 7 bases between the germline ends. The CDR3 is 14 amino acids. The germline V gene has CDR1 LGHNA and CDR2 YSLEER.

This clone was seen a few times. The chain links TRBV28 to TRBJ2-2; 11 positions match TRBD2. The CDR3 is 15 amino acids. Trimming took 8 bases from V and 2 from J; bases not matched to a gene: 4. CDR1 and CDR2 from the germline V gene are MDHEN and SYDVKM. The CDR3 loop is CASGLAGFNTGELFF. Written as DNA, the CDR3 is TGTGCCAGCGGACTAGCGGGTTTCAACACCGGGGAGCTGTTTTTT.

The chain carries TRBV18 and TRBJ1-1; 10 nucleotides line up with TRBD1. Germline CDR1 is KGHSH and CDR2 is LQKENI. J gave up 7 bases and V 4 bases, and 12 bases lay outside the gene matches. The CDR3 sequence is 16 residues long. This CDR3 reads CASSRVEGDRGSEAFF. The CDR3, as DNA: TGTGCCAGCTCACGAGTTGAAGGGGACAGGGGTAGTGAAGCTTTCTTT.

The genes are TRBV27 and TRBJ2-1, with TRBD2 as a possible D gene (6 bases). CDR1 and CDR2 (germline): MNHEY, SMNVEV (reference sequence). CDR3 size: 12 residues. Deletions cut 7 bases from V and 4 bases from J, with 8 bases between. CDR3 sequence reads: CASKGGYNEQFF. The CDR3 nucleotides read TGTGCCAGCAAGGGAGGTTACAATGAGCAGTTCTTC.

J is TRBJ2-6 and V is TRBV19; D perhaps matches TRBD2 (5 bases). Germline CDR1 LNHDA, CDR2 SQIVND (reference sequence). With 5 bases removed from V and 4 bases from J, the gap between germline ends came to 6 bases. There are 13 residues in the CDR3. The CDR3 DNA sequence: TGTGCCAGTAGTTGGGAGGGGGCCAACGTCCTGACTTTC. It codes for CASSWEGANVLTF.

The rearrangement joins TRBV18 to TRBJ2-7, with TRBD1 matching over 11 bases. V lost 6 bases and J lost 6; bases outside the gene matches: 4. The CDR3 runs 13 residues. Germline V lookup: CDR1 KGHSH, CDR2 LQKENI. CDR3 sequence reads: CASSTDRGLEQYF. The CDR3 DNA reads as TGTGCCAGCTCGACGGACAGGGGGCTCGAGCAGTACTTC.

This clone was observed a handful of times. V usage is TRBV3-1 (or the pseudogene TRBV3-2) and J usage is TRBJ1-2; no clear D gene. Trimming stripped 0 bases from V and 8 bases from J, with 16 bases between. There are 15 residues in the CDR3. CDR1 and CDR2 from the germline V gene are LGHDT and YNNKEL (reference sequence). CDR3 in amino acids: CASSQEGHAARGYTF. The CDR3 DNA reads as TGTGCCAGCAGCCAAGAGGGTCATGCCGCTAGGGGCTACACCTTC.

The genes are TRBV5-6 and TRBJ2-1; 13 nucleotides match TRBD2. CDR3 length: 16 amino acids. V gave up 2 bases and J gave up 2 bases; unmatched junction bases: 1. CDR1 is SGHDT and CDR2 is YYEEEE in the germline V gene. The chain's CDR3 is CASSFGLAGAYNEQFF. CDR3 coding DNA: TGTGCCAGCAGCTTCGGACTAGCGGGAGCCTACAATGAGCAGTTCTTC.

This chain connects TRBV19 to TRBJ2-7; 9 nucleotides align to TRBD2. This CDR3 is built from 14 residues. Unmatched junction bases numbered 3, after V lost 4 bases and J lost 2 bases. The germline gives CDR1 LNHDA, CDR2 SQIVND (reference sequence). The DNA of the CDR3 is TGTGCCAGTAGTAATGCGGGAGGGCCCTACGAGCAGTACTTC. Translation: CASSNAGGPYEQYF.

The chain recombines TRBV5-1 with TRBJ2-1, with 7 bases fitting TRBD2. The CDR3 is made up of 14 amino acids. The ends lost 7 bases at V and 4 bases at J; junction bases unmatched: 8. Germline loops: CDR1 SGHRS, CDR2 YFSETQ. The CDR3: CASVGGSLYNEQFF. The CDR3 nucleotides read TGCGCCAGCGTCGGGGGGTCGTTATACAATGAGCAGTTCTTC.

Worth noting for this clone: Different DNA sequences within this sample yield the same CDR3. V is TRBV11-3 and J is TRBJ2-2, with a tentative D call TRBD1 (5 bases). Germline V gene sequence: CDR1 SGHNT, CDR2 YENEEA. CDR3 length: 13 residues. V lost 5 bases and J lost 4, with 8 bases in between. CDR3: CASSLGPTGELFF. In DNA form, the CDR3 reads TGTGCCAGCAGCCTGGGGCCCACCGGGGAGCTGTTTTTT.

The V call is TRBV15, the J call TRBJ2-2, with D possibly being TRBD1 (6 bases). The CDR3 covers 14 residues. The germline V and J ends were trimmed by 6 bases and 1 base, with 9 bases remaining between them. Germline CDR1 LNHNV, CDR2 YYDKDF (reference sequence). The chain's CDR3 is CATRMTGNTGELFF. DNA of the CDR3: TGTGCCACCAGAATGACAGGGAACACCGGGGAGCTGTTTTTT.

The genes are TRBV7-9 and TRBJ2-1; unclear D gene. CDR1 SEHNR and CDR2 FQNEAQ come from the germline V gene (reference sequence). This CDR3 contains 17 residues. Deletions cut 0 bases from V and 2 bases from J, with 14 bases between. This CDR3 is CASSLATAWPTYNEQFF. The CDR3 coding sequence is TGTGCCAGCAGCTTAGCCACAGCATGGCCCACCTACAATGAGCAGTTCTTC.

The chain is built from TRBV19 and TRBJ2-4; D not certain. CDR3 length: 14 residues. The germline gives CDR1 LNHDA, CDR2 SQIVND (reference sequence). The V and J ends lost 5 bases and 0 bases respectively, with 8 bases between them. In DNA form, the CDR3 reads TGTGCCAGTAGTCACTCGCTAGCCAAAAACATTCAGTACTTC. Amino acids: CASSHSLAKNIQYF.

In this sample, this clone turned up once. This rearrangement joins TRBV27 to TRBJ1-1; D is ambiguous. Germline CDR1 and CDR2: MNHEY and SMNVEV (reference sequence). The V and J ends lost 6 bases and 4 bases respectively, with 9 bases between them. The CDR3 is made up of 12 amino acids. CDR3 region: CASSRGATEAFF. The CDR3 region has the DNA TGTGCCAGCAGCCGAGGTGCCACTGAAGCTTTCTTT.

V and J are TRBV7-9 and TRBJ1-3, with 9 bases identical to TRBD1. Per the germline V gene, CDR1 is SEHNR and CDR2 is FQNEAQ (reference sequence). This CDR3 region has 14 residues. J gave up 2 bases and V 6 bases, and 2 bases lay outside the gene matches. CDR3 nucleotides: TGTGCCAGCAGTTGGGACAGGGCTGGAAACACCATATATTTT. It codes for CASSWDRAGNTIYF.

The chain joins TRBV27 to TRBJ1-6; 11 bases map to TRBD1. Germline V gene data show CDR1 as MNHEY and CDR2 as SMNVEV (reference sequence). The CDR3 is 16 amino acids. V was pared by 11 bases and J by 1 base, with 7 bases of the junction left unmatched. The DNA for the CDR3 is TGTGCCTCCCGGACAGGGGGCATTTCCTATAATTCACCCCTCCACTTT. This translates into CASRTGGISYNSPLHF.

The V and J genes are TRBV2 and TRBJ2-1; 7 bases align to TRBD2. There are 13 residues in the CDR3. Germline V gene lookup returns CDR1 SNHLY and CDR2 FYNNEI. The V and J ends lost 7 bases and 7 bases, in that order; junction bases with no gene match: 7. CDR3 region: CASIRGRGNEQFF. CDR3 coding DNA: TGTGCCAGCATTCGCGGGAGAGGTAATGAGCAGTTCTTC.

V is TRBV14 and J is TRBJ2-7; D not certain. Germline assignment: CDR1 SGHDN and CDR2 FVKESK. The ends were cut back, 1 base at V and 7 bases at J, with 11 bases in the middle. CDR3 length: 13 amino acids. CDR3 region: CASSQAVATEQYF. The CDR3 DNA follows: TGTGCCAGCAGCCAAGCAGTGGCCACAGAGCAGTACTTC.

V usage is TRBV7-2 and J usage is TRBJ2-3; 9 nucleotides agree with TRBD1. Trimming at V came to 5 bases and at J to 5 bases, leaving 5 bases not matched to a gene. Germline V gives CDR1 SGHTA, CDR2 FQGNSA. The CDR3 contains 14 residues. The CDR3 reads CASSPPTGGDTQYF. CDR3 DNA sequence: TGTGCCAGCAGCCCCCCGACAGGGGGAGATACGCAGTATTTT. The variable domain in full, with the rest retrieved from reference TRBV7-2 and TRBJ2-3, is GAGVSQSPSNKVTEKGKDVELRCDPISGHTALYWYRQSLGQGLEFLIYFQGNSAPDKSGLPSDRFSAERTGGSVSTLTIQRTQQEDSAVYLCASSPPTGGDTQYFGPGTRLTVL.

This chain connects TRBV7-9 to TRBJ1-5, with D tentatively TRBD1 (5 bases). The CDR3 loop spans 14 amino acids. Trimming removed 8 bases at V and 1 base at J, with 12 bases between. Germline loops: CDR1 SEHNR, CDR2 FQNEAQ (reference sequence). The DNA for the CDR3 is TGTGCCAGCTCCGGTCCAGGGAGCAATCAGCCCCAGCATTTT. Protein sequence: CASSGPGSNQPQHF.

The V call is TRBV10-1, the J call TRBJ1-2; TRBD1 aligns across 9 bases. Germline V gene sequence: CDR1 WNHNN, CDR2 SYGVQD (reference sequence). V lost 9 bases and J lost 4; bases outside the gene matches: 12. The CDR3 runs 15 residues. In DNA, the CDR3 is TGCGCCAGTTCCCCGGGACAGGGAACGTCCTATGGCTACACCTTC. Amino acids: CASSPGQGTSYGYTF.

CDR3 nucleotide sequence: TGTGCCACCAGGGACAGGGGATGGAACACTGAAGCTTTCTTT. The encoded protein is CATRDRGWNTEAFF. This rearrangement joins TRBV24-1 to TRBJ1-1; 9 bases are a match to TRBD1. The CDR3 is made up of 14 amino acids. Germline trimming cut 7 bases from V and 1 base from J; bases unmatched to any gene: 3. CDR1 is KGHDR, CDR2 SFDVKD, per germline.

The rearrangement joins TRBV4-1 to TRBJ2-2; D may be TRBD2 (5 bases). The CDR3 consists of 15 residues. Germline V gene sequence: CDR1 MGHRA, CDR2 YSYEKL. The germline V and J ends were trimmed by 3 bases and 1 base, with 9 bases remaining between them. This CDR3 reads CASSHGRGNTGELFF. The CDR3 nucleotides read TGCGCCAGCAGCCACGGACGGGGGAACACCGGGGAGCTGTTTTTT.

The rearrangement joins TRBV11-3 to TRBJ2-1; 8 bases are a match to TRBD1. In germline, CDR1 is SGHNT, CDR2 YENEEA. The CDR3 sequence is 16 residues long. V lost 4 bases to trimming and J lost 6 bases; unmatched junction nucleotides: 11. The CDR3 protein is CASSSQGQGAVNEQFF. The CDR3 bases are TGTGCCAGCAGCTCCCAGGGGCAGGGGGCCGTCAATGAGCAGTTCTTC.

The chain couples TRBV6-2 or TRBV6-3 to TRBJ2-5, with D perhaps matching TRBD2 (6 bases). The CDR3 consists of 14 residues. Trimming removed 4 bases at V and 5 bases at J, with 14 bases between. The germline V gene has CDR1 MNHEY and CDR2 SVGEGT. CDR3 amino acids: CASSWDEGGETQYF. The DNA of the CDR3 is TGTGCCAGCAGTTGGGACGAGGGAGGTGAGACCCAGTACTTC.